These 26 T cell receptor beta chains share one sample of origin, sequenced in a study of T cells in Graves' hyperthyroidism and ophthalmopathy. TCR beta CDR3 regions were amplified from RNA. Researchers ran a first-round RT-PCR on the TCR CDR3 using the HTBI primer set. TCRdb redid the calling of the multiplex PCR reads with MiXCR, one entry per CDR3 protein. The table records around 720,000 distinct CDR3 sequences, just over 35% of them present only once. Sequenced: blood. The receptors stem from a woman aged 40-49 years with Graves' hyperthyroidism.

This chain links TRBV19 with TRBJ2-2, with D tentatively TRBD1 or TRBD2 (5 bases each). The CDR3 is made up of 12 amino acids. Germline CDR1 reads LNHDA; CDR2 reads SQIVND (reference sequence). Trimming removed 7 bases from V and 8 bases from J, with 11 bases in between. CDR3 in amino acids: CASTRGAGELFF. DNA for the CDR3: TGTGCCAGTACTCGGGGCGCAGGGGAGCTGTTTTTT.

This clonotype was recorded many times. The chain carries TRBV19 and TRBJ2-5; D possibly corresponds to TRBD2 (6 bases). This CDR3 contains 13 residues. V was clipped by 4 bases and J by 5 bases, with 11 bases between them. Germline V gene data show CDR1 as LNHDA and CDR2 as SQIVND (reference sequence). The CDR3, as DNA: TGTGCCAGTAGTACCAATCGGGGGGAGACCCAGTACTTC. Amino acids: CASSTNRGETQYF.

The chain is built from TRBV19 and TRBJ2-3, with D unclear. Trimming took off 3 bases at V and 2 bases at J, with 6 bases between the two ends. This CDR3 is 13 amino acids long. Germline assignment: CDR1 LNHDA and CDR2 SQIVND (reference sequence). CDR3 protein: CASSMLITDTQYF. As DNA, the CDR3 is TGTGCCAGTAGTATGCTAATCACAGATACGCAGTATTTT.

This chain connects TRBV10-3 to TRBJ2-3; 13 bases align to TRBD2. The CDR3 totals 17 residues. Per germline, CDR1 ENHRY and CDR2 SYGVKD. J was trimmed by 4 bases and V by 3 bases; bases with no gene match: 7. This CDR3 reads CAISDRTSGGSADTQYF. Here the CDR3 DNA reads TGTGCCATCAGTGATAGGACTAGCGGGGGTTCGGCAGATACGCAGTATTTT.

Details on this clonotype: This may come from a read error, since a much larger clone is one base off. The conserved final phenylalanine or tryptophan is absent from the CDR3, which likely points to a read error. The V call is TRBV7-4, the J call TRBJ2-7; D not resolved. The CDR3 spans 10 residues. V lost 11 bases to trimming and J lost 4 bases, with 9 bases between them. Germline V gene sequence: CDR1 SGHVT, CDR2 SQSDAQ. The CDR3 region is CAGACYEQYL. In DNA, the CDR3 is TGTGCCGGCGCGTGTTACGAGCAGTACCTC.

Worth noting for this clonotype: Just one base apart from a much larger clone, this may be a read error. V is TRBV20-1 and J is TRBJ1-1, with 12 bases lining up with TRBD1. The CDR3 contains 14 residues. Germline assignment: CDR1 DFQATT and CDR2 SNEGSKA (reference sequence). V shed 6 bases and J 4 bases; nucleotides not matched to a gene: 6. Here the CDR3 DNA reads TGCAGTGCCGATAGGGGACAGGGGGCCACTGAAGCTTTCTTT. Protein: CSADRGQGATEAFF.

CDR3 bases: TGTGCCAGCAGCTTCGGGTTTACAGATACGCAGTATTTT. Residues: CASSFGFTDTQYF. This chain uses TRBV13 with TRBJ2-3; D is unclear. The germline V and J ends were trimmed by 3 bases and 3 bases, with 7 bases remaining between them. This CDR3 spans 13 amino acids. Per the germline V gene, CDR1 is PRHDT and CDR2 is FYEKMQ (reference sequence).

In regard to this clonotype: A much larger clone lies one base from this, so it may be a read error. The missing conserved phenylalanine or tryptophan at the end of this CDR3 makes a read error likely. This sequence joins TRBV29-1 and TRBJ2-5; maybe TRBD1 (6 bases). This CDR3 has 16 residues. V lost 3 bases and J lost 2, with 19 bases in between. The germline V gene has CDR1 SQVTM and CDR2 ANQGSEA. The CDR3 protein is CSVDGLGAIPQETQYL. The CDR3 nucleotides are TGCAGCGTTGACGGCCTGGGGGCAATACCTCAAGAGACCCAGTACCTC.

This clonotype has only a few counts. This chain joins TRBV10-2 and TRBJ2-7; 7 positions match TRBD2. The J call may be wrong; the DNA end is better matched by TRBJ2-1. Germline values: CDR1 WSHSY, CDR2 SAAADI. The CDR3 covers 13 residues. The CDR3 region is CASSARGDNEQFF. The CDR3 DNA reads TGCGCCAGCAGTGCCCGGGGGGACAATGAGCAGTTCTTC.

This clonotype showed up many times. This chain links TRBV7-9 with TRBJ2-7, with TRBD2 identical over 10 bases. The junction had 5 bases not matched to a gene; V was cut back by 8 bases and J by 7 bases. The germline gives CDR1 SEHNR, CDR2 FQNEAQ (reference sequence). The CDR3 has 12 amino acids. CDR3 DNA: TGTGCCAGCGTAGCGGGGGGCCTGGAGCAGTACTTC. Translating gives CASVAGGLEQYF. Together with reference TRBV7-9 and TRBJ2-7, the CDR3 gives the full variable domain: DTGVSQNPRHKITKRGQNVTFRCDPISEHNRLYWYRQTLGQGPEFLTYFQNEAQLEKSRLLSDRFSAERPKGSFSTLEIQRTEQGDSAMYLCASVAGGLEQYFGPGTRLTVT.

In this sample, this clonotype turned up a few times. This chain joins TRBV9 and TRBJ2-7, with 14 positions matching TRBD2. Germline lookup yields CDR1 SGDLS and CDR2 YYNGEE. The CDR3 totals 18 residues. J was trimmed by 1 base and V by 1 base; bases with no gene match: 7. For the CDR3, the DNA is TGTGCCAGCAGCGTAACCCCGGGACTAGCGGGGGCTTCCTACGAGCAGTACTTC. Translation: CASSVTPGLAGASYEQYF. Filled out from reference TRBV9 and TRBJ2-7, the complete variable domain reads DSGVTQTPKHLITATGQRVTLRCSPRSGDLSVYWYQQSLDQGLQFLIQYYNGEERAKGNILERFSAQQFPDLHSELNLSSLELGDSALYFCASSVTPGLAGASYEQYFGPGTRLTVT.

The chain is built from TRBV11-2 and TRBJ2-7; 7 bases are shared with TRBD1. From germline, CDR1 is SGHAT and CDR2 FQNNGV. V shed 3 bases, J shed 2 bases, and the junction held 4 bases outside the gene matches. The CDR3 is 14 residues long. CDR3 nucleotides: TGTGCCAGCAGCTTTCAGGGGGTAGCCTACGAGCAGTACTTC. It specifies CASSFQGVAYEQYF.

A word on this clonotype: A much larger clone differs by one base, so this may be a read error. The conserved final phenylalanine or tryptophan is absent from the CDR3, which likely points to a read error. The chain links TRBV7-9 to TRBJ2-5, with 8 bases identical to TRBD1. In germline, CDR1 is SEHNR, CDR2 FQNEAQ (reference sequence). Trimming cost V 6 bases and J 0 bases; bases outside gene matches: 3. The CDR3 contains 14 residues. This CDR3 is CASSRQGNQETQYL. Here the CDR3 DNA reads TGTGCCAGCAGTCGACAGGGGAACCAAGAGACCCAGTACCTC.

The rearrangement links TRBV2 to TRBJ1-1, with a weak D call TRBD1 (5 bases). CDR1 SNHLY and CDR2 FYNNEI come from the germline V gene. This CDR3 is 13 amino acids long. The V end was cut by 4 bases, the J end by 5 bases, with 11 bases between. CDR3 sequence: CASSGGGETEAFF. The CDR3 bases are TGTGCCAGCAGTGGGGGGGGGGAGACTGAAGCTTTCTTT.

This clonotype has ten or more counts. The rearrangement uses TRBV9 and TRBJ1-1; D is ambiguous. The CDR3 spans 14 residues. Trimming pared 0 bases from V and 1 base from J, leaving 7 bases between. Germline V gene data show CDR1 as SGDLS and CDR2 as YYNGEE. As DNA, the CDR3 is TGTGCCAGCAGCGTAGTCGTGGGGAACACTGAAGCTTTCTTT. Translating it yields CASSVVVGNTEAFF.

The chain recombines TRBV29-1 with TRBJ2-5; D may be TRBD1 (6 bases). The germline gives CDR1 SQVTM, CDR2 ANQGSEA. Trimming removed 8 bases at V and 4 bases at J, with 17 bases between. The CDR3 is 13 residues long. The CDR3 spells CSWGPNQGETQYF. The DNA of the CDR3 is TGCAGCTGGGGGCCCAACCAAGGAGAGACCCAGTACTTC.

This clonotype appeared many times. The CDR3 DNA sequence: TGTGCCAGCAGCCCCGGGACAGGGGCGGGAACTGAAGCTTTCTTT. Translated: CASSPGTGAGTEAFF. V is TRBV7-6 and J is TRBJ1-1; 10 bases line up with TRBD1. The V gene's germline CDR1 is SGHVS and CDR2 FNYEAQ. With V trimmed by 5 bases and J by 5 bases, 8 bases remained unmatched. The CDR3 runs 15 residues.

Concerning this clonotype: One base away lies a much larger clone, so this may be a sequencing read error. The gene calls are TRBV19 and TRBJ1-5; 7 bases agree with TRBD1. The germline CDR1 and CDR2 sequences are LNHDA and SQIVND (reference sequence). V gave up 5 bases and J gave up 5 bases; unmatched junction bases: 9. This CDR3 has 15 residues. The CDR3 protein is CASSFPGGQDQPQHF. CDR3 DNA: TGTGCCAGTAGTTTCCCCGGTGGACAGGATCAGCCCCAGCATTTT.

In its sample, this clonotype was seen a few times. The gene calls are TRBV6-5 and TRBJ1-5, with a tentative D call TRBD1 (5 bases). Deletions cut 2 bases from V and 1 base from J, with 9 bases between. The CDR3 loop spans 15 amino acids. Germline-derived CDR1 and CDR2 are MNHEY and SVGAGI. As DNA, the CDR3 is TGTGCCAGCAGTTACCTGAAGGGGAGCAATCAGCCCCAGCATTTT. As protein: CASSYLKGSNQPQHF.

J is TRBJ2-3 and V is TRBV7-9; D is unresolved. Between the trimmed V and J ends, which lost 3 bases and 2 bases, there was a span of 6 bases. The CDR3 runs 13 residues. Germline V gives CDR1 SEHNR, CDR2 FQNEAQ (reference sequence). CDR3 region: CASSFPDTDTQYF. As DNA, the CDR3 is TGTGCCAGCAGCTTCCCAGACACAGATACGCAGTATTTT.

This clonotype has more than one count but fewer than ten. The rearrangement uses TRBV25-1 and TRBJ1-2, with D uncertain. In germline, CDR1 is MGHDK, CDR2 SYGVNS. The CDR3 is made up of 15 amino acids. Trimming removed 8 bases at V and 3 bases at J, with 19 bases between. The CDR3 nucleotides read TGTGCCAGCTCACCACCCGTGGGCGCCGACTATGGCTACACCTTC. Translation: CASSPPVGADYGYTF.

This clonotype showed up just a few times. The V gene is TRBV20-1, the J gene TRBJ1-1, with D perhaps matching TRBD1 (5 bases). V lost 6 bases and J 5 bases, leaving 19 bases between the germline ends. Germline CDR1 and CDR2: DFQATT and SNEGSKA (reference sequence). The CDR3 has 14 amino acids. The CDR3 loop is CSAQTGAFGTEAFF. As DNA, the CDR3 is TGCAGTGCCCAAACCGGGGCTTTCGGGACTGAAGCTTTCTTT.

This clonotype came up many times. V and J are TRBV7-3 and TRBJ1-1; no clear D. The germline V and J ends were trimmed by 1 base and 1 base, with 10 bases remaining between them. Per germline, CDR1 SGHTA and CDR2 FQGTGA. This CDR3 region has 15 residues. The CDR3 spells CASSLSGQENTEAFF. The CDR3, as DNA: TGTGCCAGCAGCTTAAGTGGGCAGGAGAACACTGAAGCTTTCTTT.

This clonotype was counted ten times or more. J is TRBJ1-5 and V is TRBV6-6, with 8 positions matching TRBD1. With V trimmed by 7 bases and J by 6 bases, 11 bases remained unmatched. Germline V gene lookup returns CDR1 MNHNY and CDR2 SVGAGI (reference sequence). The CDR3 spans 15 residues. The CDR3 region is CASKGANRGTQPQHF. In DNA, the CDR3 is TGTGCCAGCAAAGGAGCAAACAGGGGGACTCAGCCCCAGCATTTT.

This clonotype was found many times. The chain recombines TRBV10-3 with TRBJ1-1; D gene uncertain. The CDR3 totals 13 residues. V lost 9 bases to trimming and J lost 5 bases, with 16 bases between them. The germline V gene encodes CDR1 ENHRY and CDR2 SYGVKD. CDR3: CAITHSPGTEAFF. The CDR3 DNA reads TGTGCCATAACACATTCTCCGGGTACTGAAGCTTTCTTT.

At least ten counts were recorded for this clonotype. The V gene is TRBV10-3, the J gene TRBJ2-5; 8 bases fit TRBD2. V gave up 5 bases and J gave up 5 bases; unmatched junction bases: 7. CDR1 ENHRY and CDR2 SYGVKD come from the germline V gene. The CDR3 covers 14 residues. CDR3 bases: TGTGCCATCAGTCCGGGACTAGTTTCGGAGACCCAGTACTTC. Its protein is CAISPGLVSETQYF.